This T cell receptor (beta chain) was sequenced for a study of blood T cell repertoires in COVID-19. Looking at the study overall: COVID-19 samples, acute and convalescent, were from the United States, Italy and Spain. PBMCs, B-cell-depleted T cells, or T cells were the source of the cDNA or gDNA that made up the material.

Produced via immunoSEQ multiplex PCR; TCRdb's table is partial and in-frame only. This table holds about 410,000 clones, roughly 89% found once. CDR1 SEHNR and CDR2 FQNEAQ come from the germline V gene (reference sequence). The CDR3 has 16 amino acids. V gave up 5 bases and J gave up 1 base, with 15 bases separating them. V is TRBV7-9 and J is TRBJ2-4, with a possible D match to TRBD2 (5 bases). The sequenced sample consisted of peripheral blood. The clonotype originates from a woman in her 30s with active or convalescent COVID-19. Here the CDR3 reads CASSIQRTVAKNIQYF. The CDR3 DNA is TGTGCCAGCAGCATCCAGCGGACGGTGGCCAAAAACATTCAGTACTTC.